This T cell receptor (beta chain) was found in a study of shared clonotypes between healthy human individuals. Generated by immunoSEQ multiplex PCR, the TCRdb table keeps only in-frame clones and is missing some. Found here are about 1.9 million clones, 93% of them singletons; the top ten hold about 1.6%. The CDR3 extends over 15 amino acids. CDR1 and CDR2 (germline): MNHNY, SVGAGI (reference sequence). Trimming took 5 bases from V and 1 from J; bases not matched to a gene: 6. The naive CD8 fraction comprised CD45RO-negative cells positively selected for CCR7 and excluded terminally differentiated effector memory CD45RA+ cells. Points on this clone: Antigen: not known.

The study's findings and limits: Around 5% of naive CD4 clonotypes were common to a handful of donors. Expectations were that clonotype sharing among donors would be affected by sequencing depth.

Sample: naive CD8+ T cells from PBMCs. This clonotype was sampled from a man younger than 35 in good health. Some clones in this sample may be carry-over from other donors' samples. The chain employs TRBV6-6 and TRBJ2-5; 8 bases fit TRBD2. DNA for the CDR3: TGTGCCAGCAGTACCGCTAGCGGGCCCCAAGAGACCCAGTACTTC. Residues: CASSTASGPQETQYF.